This TCR beta chain was documented in a study of cytomegalovirus exposure and HLA in healthy donors. TCRdb's table, derived via immunoSEQ multiplex PCR, lists solely in-frame clones and lacks some. The table includes some 130,000 clones, about 91% detected once. The V gene lost 4 bases and the J gene lost 2 bases, with 14 bases spanning the gap. This CDR3 is built from 16 residues. Looked up from germline, CDR1 is MGHDK and CDR2 is SYGVNS. The rearrangement joins TRBV25-1 to TRBJ2-2, with D unresolved. The sequenced sample was PBMCs. This clonotype originated in a woman between 18 and 29 years old in good health and CMV-seronegative. The chain's CDR3 is CASSANWPFNTGELFF. As DNA, the CDR3 is TGTGCCAGCAGTGCGAATTGGCCTTTTAACACCGGGGAGCTGTTTTTT.